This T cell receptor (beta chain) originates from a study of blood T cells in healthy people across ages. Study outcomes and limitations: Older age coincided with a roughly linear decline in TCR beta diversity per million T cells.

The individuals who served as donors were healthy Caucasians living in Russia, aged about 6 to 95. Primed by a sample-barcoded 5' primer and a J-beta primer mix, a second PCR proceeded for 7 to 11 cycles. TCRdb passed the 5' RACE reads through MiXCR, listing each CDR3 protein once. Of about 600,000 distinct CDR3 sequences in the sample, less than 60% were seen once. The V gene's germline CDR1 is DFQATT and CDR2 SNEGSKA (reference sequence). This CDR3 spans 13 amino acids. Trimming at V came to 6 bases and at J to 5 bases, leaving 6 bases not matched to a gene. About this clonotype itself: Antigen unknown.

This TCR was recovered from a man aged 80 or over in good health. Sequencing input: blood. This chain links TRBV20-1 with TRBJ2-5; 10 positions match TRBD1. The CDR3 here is CSARQGAGETQYF. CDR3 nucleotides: TGCAGTGCAAGACAGGGGGCAGGGGAGACCCAGTACTTC.